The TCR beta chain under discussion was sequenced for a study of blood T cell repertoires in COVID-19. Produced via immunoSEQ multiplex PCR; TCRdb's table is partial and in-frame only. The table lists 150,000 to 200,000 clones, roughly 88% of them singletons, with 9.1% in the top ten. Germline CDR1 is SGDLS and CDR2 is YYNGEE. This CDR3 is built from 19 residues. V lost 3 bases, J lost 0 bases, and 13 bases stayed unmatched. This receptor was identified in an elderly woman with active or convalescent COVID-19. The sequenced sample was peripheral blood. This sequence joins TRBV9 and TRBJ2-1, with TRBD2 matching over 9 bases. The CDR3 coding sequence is TGTGCCAGCAGCGGACCGGGAAGCGGGGGGCCTCTCTCCTACAATGAGCAGTTCTTC. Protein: CASSGPGSGGPLSYNEQFF.